What follows describes a single TCR beta chain. Its target is unknown. This entry belongs to a study of monozygotic twins with inflammatory bowel disease. In preparing each TCR library, about 3,500 ng of total RNA was used. Two rounds of nested PCR, of approximately 16 and 9 cycles, were run on TCRalpha and TCRbeta cDNA. TCRdb reprocessed the 5' RACE reads, with one entry per CDR3 protein and no DNA. Reported are approximately 400,000 distinct CDR3 sequences; the ten largest clones contain about 2.4%. CDR3 size: 16 residues. The germline CDR1 and CDR2 sequences are LGHNA and YSLEER. General study results and limits: Evidence failed to back one strong IBD-linked signal or clonotype. Differing immunosuppressive treatments may have added variability to patient repertoires.

Sample: blood. The chain uses TRBV4-3 and TRBJ2-1; TCRdb indicates TRBD2, and absent DNA this call remains unverified. This sequence was found in a human donor with ulcerative colitis or Crohn's disease, or a healthy co-twin of an affected twin (not recorded which). The CDR3 sequence is CASSQESGNSYNEQFF.